Shown below are 10 T cell receptor beta chains from a single sample sequenced in a study of cytomegalovirus exposure and HLA in healthy donors. Primers included in the PCR were 60 Vbeta and 13 Jbeta primers. The protocol was immunoSEQ multiplex PCR, while the TCRdb copy is restricted to in-frame clones and leaves out a portion. The sample holds more than 85,000 clones; about 83% are singletons and the top ten take 5.5% to 7%. Input material: PBMCs. These receptors originate from a man between 18 and 35 years old in good health and CMV-seronegative.

In its sample, this clone was seen a few times. The J gene is TRBJ2-7, the V gene TRBV4-3, with TRBD1 as a possible D gene (5 bases). The CDR3 loop spans 16 amino acids. CDR1 and CDR2 (germline): LGHNA, YSLEER. V was trimmed by 1 base and J by 3 bases, leaving 16 bases between them. CDR3 DNA sequence: TGCGCCAGCAGCCAAGTAGGCACAGGTAGCAACTACGAGCAGTACTTC. Translated, it gives CASSQVGTGSNYEQYF.

As concerns this clone: Other DNA sequences within the sample encode an identical CDR3. The chain joins TRBV7-6 to TRBJ2-7; D gene ambiguous. Germline-derived CDR1 and CDR2 are SGHVS and FNYEAQ. Between the trimmed V and J ends, which lost 0 bases and 3 bases, there was a span of 6 bases. The CDR3 has 13 amino acids. The CDR3 sequence: CASSLAPGYEQYF. The CDR3 nucleotides are TGTGCCAGCAGCTTAGCGCCCGGCTACGAGCAGTACTTC.

The V call is TRBV14, the J call TRBJ2-7; TRBD2 matches 14 bases. The germline gives CDR1 SGHDN, CDR2 FVKESK. CDR3 length: 18 residues. V was clipped by 3 bases and J by 0 bases; unmatched bases: 7. CDR3 sequence (DNA): TGTGCCAGCAGCCAGGGACTAGCGGGAGTCTTCAGCTCCTACGAGCAGTACTTC. Amino acid sequence: CASSQGLAGVFSSYEQYF.

The chain recombines TRBV28 with TRBJ1-2, with D tentatively TRBD1 (6 bases). The ends were cut back, 5 bases at V and 2 bases at J, with 15 bases in the middle. The CDR3 totals 15 residues. From germline, CDR1 is MDHEN and CDR2 SYDVKM. The CDR3 region has the DNA TGTGCCAGCAGTCTAACAGGGACCCTAAACTATGGCTACACCTTC. Translated: CASSLTGTLNYGYTF.

The CDR3 protein is CASSGLLAGKNEQFF. Here the CDR3 DNA reads TGTGCCAGCAGCGGCCTTTTAGCGGGAAAGAATGAGCAGTTCTTC. The chain combines TRBV9 with TRBJ2-1, with 8 bases matching TRBD2. The V and J ends lost 3 bases and 7 bases, in that order; junction bases with no gene match: 9. CDR1 is SGDLS, CDR2 YYNGEE, per germline. The CDR3 loop spans 15 amino acids.

The chain employs TRBV4-2 and TRBJ2-7, with 14 bases identical to TRBD2. The V gene's germline CDR1 is LGHNA and CDR2 YNFKEQ. The V segment lost 5 bases and the J segment 0 bases; nucleotides outside the gene matches: 3. The CDR3 is 16 amino acids. CDR3 protein: CASSLGLAGVSYEQYF. In DNA, the CDR3 is TGTGCCAGCAGCTTGGGACTAGCGGGAGTCTCCTACGAGCAGTACTTC.

This chain links TRBV12-2 with TRBJ2-3; TRBD2, the D gene given by the table, was not confirmed from the DNA. TRBV12-2 is annotated as a pseudogene. The CDR3 is 17 amino acids. CDR3 nucleotides: TGTGCAAGTCGCTTAGTGGCTAGCGGGAGGGACACAGATACGCAGTATTTT. Translation gives CASRLVASGRDTDTQYF.

The chain links TRBV5-4 to TRBJ2-3; the D is unclear. CDR3 length: 13 amino acids. The germline V and J ends were trimmed by 4 bases and 0 bases, with 6 bases remaining between them. Germline CDR1 is SGHNT and CDR2 is YYREEE (reference sequence). CDR3 nucleotide sequence: TGTGCCAGCAGCCCCCTAAGCACAGATACGCAGTATTTT. Translated, it gives CASSPLSTDTQYF.

The chain combines TRBV19 with TRBJ2-7, with a possible D match to TRBD2 (6 bases). The V and J ends lost 4 bases and 7 bases respectively, with 11 bases between them. The germline CDR1 and CDR2 sequences are LNHDA and SQIVND (reference sequence). The CDR3 has 12 amino acids. The CDR3 bases are TGTGCCAGTAGTACTAGCGCGGGAGAGCAGTACTTC. It codes for CASSTSAGEQYF. Combining the CDR3 with reference TRBV19 and TRBJ2-7 gives the whole variable domain DGGITQSPKYLFRKEGQNVTLSCEQNLNHDAMYWYRQDPGQGLRLIYYSQIVNDFQKGDIAEGYSVSREKKESFPLTVTSAQKNPTAFYLCASSTSAGEQYFGPGTRLTVT.

In its sample, this clone was seen once. J is TRBJ1-1 and V is TRBV27; 8 bases fit TRBD1. This CDR3 has 18 amino acids. Germline lookup yields CDR1 MNHEY and CDR2 SMNVEV (reference sequence). V shed 2 bases and J 3 bases; nucleotides not matched to a gene: 14. CDR3 in amino acids: CASSLVSPGQAIHTEAFF. In nucleotides, the CDR3 is TGTGCCAGCAGTTTAGTCAGTCCGGGACAGGCGATACACACTGAAGCTTTCTTT.